This T cell receptor (beta chain) was recorded in a study of identical twins. V gave up 5 bases and J gave up 3 bases, with 10 bases separating them. The length of the CDR3 is 13 residues. Germline V gene sequence: CDR1 SGHRS, CDR2 YFSETQ. On this clonotype: Antigen unknown.

TCRdb ran MiXCR on the 5' RACE reads and lists one entry per CDR3 protein. The profile shows 500,000 or so distinct CDR3 sequences, approximately 14% of them singletons. General study points: Memory repertoires lacked the insertion deficit that abundant cord blood beta clonotypes showed. Diverse VJ usage suggested most zero-insertion clonotypes were not invariant T cells.

This sample also belongs to another study, concerning yellow fever vaccine responses in identical twins.

The V call is TRBV5-1, the J call TRBJ2-3; D is uncertain. The sequencing sample was made of CD4+ T cells sorted from blood. This sequence originates from a woman younger than 30 in good health. CDR3 nucleotides: TGCGCCAGCAGAAGTATGCAGACAGATACGCAGTATTTT. Its protein is CASRSMQTDTQYF.